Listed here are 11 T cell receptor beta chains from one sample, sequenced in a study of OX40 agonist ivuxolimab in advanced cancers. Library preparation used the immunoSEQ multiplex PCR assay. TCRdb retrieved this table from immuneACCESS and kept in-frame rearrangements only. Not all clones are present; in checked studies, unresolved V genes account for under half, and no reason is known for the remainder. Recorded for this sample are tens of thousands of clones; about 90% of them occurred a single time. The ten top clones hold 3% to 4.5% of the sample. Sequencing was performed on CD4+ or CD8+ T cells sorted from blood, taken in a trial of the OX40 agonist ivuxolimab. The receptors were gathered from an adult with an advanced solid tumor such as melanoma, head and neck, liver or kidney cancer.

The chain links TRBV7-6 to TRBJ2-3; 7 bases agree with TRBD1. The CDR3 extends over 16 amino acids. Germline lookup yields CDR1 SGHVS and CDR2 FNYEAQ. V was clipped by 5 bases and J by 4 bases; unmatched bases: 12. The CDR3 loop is CASSPRQGIGADTQYF. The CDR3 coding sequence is TGTGCCAGCAGCCCCCGACAGGGAATTGGTGCAGATACGCAGTATTTT.

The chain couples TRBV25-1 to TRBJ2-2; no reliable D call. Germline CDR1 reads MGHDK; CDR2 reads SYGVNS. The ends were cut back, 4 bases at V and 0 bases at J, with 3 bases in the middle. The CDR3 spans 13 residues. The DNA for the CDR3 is TGTGCCAGCAGTGCCGCGAACACCGGGGAGCTGTTTTTT. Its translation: CASSAANTGELFF. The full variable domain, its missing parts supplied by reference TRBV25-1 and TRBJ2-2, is EADIYQTPRYLVIGTGKKITLECSQTMGHDKMYWYQQDPGMELHLIHYSYGVNSTEKGDLSSESTVSRIRTEHFPLTLESARPSHTSQYLCASSAANTGELFFGEGSRLTVL.

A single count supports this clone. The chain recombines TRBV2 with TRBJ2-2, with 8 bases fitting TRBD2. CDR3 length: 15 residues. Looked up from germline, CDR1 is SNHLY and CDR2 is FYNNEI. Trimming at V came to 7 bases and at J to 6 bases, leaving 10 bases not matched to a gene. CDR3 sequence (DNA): TGTGCCAGCATGGGGACTAGTCGGATCGCCGGGGAGCTGTTTTTT. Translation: CASMGTSRIAGELFF.

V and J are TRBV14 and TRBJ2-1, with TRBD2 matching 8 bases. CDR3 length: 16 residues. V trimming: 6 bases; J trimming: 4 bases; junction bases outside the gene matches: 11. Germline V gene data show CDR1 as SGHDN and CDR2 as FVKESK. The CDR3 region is CASRPTSGTPYNEQFF. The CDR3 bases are TGTGCCAGCAGGCCCACTAGCGGCACCCCTTACAATGAGCAGTTCTTC.

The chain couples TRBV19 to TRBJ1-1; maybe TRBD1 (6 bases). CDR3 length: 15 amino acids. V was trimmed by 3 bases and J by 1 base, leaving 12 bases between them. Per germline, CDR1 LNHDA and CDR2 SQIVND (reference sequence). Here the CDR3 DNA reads TGTGCCAGTAGTATTGGGGACATGGGGAACACTGAAGCTTTCTTT. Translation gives CASSIGDMGNTEAFF.

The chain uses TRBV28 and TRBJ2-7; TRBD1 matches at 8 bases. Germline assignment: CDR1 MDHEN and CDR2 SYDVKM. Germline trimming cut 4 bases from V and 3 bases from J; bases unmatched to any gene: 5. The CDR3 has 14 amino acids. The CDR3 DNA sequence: TGTGCCAGCAGTTCCCCCGGGACAGGCTACGAGCAGTACTTC. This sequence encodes CASSSPGTGYEQYF.

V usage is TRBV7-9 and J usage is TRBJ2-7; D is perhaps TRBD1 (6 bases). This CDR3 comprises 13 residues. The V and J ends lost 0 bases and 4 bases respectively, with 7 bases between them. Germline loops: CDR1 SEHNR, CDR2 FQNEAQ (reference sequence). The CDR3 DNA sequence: TGTGCCAGCAGCTTAGCCCAGGGGTACGAGCAGTACTTC. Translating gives CASSLAQGYEQYF.

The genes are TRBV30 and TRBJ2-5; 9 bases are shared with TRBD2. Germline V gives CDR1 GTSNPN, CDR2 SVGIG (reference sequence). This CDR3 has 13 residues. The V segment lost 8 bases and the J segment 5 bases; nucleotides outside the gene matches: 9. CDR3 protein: CALQRGARETQYF. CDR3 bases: TGTGCCCTACAGCGGGGGGCGCGGGAGACCCAGTACTTC.

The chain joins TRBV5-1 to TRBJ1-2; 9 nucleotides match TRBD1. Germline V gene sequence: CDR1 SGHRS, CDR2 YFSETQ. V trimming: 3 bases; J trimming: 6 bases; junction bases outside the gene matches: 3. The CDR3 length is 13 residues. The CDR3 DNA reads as TGCGCCAGCAGCTCTACAGGGGGCGATGGCTACACCTTC. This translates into CASSSTGGDGYTF.

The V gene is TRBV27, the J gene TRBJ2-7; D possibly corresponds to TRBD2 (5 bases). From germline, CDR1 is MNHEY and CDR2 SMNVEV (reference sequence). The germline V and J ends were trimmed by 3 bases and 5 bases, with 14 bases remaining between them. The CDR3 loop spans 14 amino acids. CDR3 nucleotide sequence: TGTGCCAGCAGTTTTGGTCTAGCAATCGACGAGCAGTACTTC. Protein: CASSFGLAIDEQYF.

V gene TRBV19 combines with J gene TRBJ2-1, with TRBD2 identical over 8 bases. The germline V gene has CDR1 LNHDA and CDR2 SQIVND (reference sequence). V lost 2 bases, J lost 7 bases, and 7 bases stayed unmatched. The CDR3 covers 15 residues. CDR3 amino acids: CASSIWLAGPNEQFF. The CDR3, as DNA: TGTGCCAGTAGTATATGGCTAGCGGGTCCTAATGAGCAGTTCTTC.